This T cell receptor (beta chain) was captured by sequencing in a study of cytomegalovirus exposure and HLA in healthy donors. Overall study findings and caveats: A missense variant in DCLRE1C was later tied to TCR beta V- and J-gene trimming.

As for this clone: Antigen: not known. The junction and the germline gene differ at one end; a read error may be behind it.

Primers: 60 Vbeta forward and 13 Jbeta reverse. Clones were sequenced by immunoSEQ multiplex PCR, and TCRdb holds only the in-frame ones, with some missing. The table has around 140,000 clones, approximately 8.9% seen once. The CDR3 length is 15 residues. Germline V gene sequence: CDR1 LGHNA, CDR2 YSLEER. Sequencing input: PBMCs. The chain joins TRBV4-3 to TRBJ2-5; 7 positions match TRBD2. The sequence came from a woman aged 35 to 49 in good health and CMV-seropositive. CDR3 residues: CASSQDPSGAENQYF. The CDR3, as DNA: TGCGCCAGCAGCCAAGATCCCAGCGGGGCTGAGAACCAGTACTTC.